The TCR beta chain under discussion was sequenced for a study of T-cell reconstitution after alpha-beta-depleted transplantation in children. Study-level points and caveats: Reportedly, roughly two months post-transplant, alpha-beta T cells arose from several hundred expanded graft clones. Surviving recipient T cells and intrathymic progenitors accounted for some patients' high TCRbeta diversity at day 60. Newly produced T cells mostly provided counts and TCRbeta diversity after one year, as hyperexpanded clones declined.

CDR1 and CDR2 (germline): DFQATT, SNEGSKA (reference sequence). The ends were cut back, 0 bases at V and 4 bases at J, with 13 bases in the middle. CDR3 length: 15 amino acids. On this clonotype: As yet, its antigen is unknown.

This sample's TCRbeta library carried unique molecular identifier barcodes. In TCRdb, the PCR reads were re-called with MiXCR into one record per CDR3 protein. The profile shows around 600,000 distinct CDR3 sequences, approximately 22% of them singletons. The chain links TRBV20-1 to TRBJ2-1; D is perhaps TRBD1 (7 bases). This TCR came from a boy in the first two years of life who had a stem cell transplant for acute myeloid leukemia, so the T cells may come from the graft donor. Here the sequenced sample was PBMCs, mostly from graft donor cells, taken 360 days after TCRalphabeta/CD19-depleted stem cell transplant. CDR3: CSARDAGQRYNEQFF. The CDR3 DNA reads as TGCAGTGCTAGAGACGCGGGACAGAGATACAATGAGCAGTTCTTC.